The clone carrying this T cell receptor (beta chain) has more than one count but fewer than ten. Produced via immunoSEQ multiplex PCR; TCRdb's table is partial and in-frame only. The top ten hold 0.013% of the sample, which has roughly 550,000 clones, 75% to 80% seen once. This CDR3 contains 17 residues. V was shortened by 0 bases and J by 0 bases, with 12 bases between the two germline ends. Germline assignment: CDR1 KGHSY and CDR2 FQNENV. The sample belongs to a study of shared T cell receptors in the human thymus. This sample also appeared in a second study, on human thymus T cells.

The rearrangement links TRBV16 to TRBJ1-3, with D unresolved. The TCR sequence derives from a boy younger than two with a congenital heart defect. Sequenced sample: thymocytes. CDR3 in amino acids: CASSQSVGGSSGNTIYF. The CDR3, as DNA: TGTGCCAGCAGCCAATCGGTCGGAGGGAGCTCTGGAAACACCATATATTTT.